A selection of T cell receptor beta chains follows, all from one sample in a study of cytomegalovirus exposure and HLA in healthy donors. Clones were read by immunoSEQ multiplex PCR, and TCRdb kept only the in-frame ones, dropping some. The sample shows 110,000 to 150,000 clones, over 8% of them seen only once. Sequenced input: PBMCs. The receptor set was obtained from a male donor in good health and CMV-seronegative. The CDR3 runs from the conserved cysteine through the conserved F or W. The order of the fields is clone size, J gene, V gene, D gene, CDR3 protein, CDR3 DNA. A D gene is named only where the DNA matches it firmly. Expanded clones are given a class, and other clones once, few, many or no size at all.

>few|TRBJ1-2|TRBV28|TRBD1
CASSLRSDRGYTF
TGTGCCAGCAGTTTACGGTCGGACAGGGGCTACACCTTC
>.|TRBJ2-5|TRBV9|.
CASSDSLATYQETQYF
TGTGCCAGCAGCGACTCTCTAGCGACGTACCAAGAGACCCAGTACTTC
>.|TRBJ1-5|TRBV19|TRBD1
CASSQGQVNQPQHF
TGTGCCAGTAGCCAGGGACAGGTGAATCAGCCCCAGCATTTT
>.|TRBJ2-3|TRBV9|.
CASSVAGVDPDTQYF
TGTGCCAGCAGCGTAGCGGGAGTGGATCCAGATACGCAGTATTTT
>few|TRBJ2-2|TRBV6-5|TRBD2
CASKTGTSDTGELFF
TGTGCCAGCAAAACCGGGACTAGCGACACCGGGGAGCTGTTTTTT
>few|TRBJ2-6|TRBV4-2|.
CASSQDPKTGIPSGANVLTF
TGTGCCAGCAGCCAAGATCCGAAGACAGGAATTCCCTCTGGGGCCAACGTCCTGACTTTC
>few|TRBJ1-4|TRBV4-1|.
CASSQDGRGGEKLFF
TGCGCCAGCAGCCAAGATGGTCGGGGAGGAGAAAAACTGTTTTTT
>.|TRBJ1-1|TRBV7-2|.
CASSFRGPQAFF
TGTGCCAGCAGCTTCCGGGGTCCCCAAGCTTTCTTT
>.|TRBJ2-7|TRBV27|TRBD1
CASSFGTAYEQYF
TGTGCCAGCAGTTTCGGGACAGCGTACGAGCAGTACTTC
>.|TRBJ2-7|TRBV27|.
CASRMQGLSYEQYF
TGTGCCAGCAGGATGCAGGGGCTCTCCTACGAGCAGTACTTC
>.|TRBJ2-4|TRBV18|.
CASSPDRSRSANIQYF
TGTGCCAGCTCACCAGACAGGTCAAGGTCGGCGAACATTCAGTACTTC
>.|TRBJ2-7|TRBV9|.
CASSVGSEEQYF
TGTGCCAGCAGCGTAGGGTCGGAGGAGCAGTACTTC
>few|TRBJ1-5|TRBV28|.
CASSPPQGSYSNQPQHF
TGTGCCAGCAGCCCTCCCCAGGGGTCTTATAGCAATCAGCCCCAGCATTTT
>few|TRBJ2-7|TRBV25-1|TRBD1
CASSEIRRGGLTYEQYF
TGTGCCAGCAGTGAAATTCGAAGAGGGGGCCTCACCTACGAGCAGTACTTC
>few|TRBJ1-5|TRBV19|TRBD1
CASSEQGFNQPQHF
TGTGCCAGTAGTGAACAGGGGTTCAATCAGCCCCAGCATTTT
>few|TRBJ2-3|TRBV6-4|.
CASSARSESDTQYF
TGTGCCAGCAGTGCTAGATCGGAGAGTGATACGCAGTATTTT
>.|TRBJ1-5|TRBV7-2|.
CASSLWWGEGQPQHF
TGTGCCAGCAGCTTATGGTGGGGGGAGGGTCAGCCCCAGCATTTT
>.|TRBJ2-7|TRBV11-2|.
CASSLQDF
TGTGCCAGCAGCTTACAGGACTTC
>few|TRBJ1-1|TRBV4-1|.
CASGQSQGVGTEAFF
TGCGCCAGCGGCCAGTCGCAGGGTGTCGGCACTGAAGCTTTCTTT
>.|TRBJ1-2|TRBV6-1|.
CASSAVAYGYTF
TGTGCCAGCAGCGCAGTCGCCTATGGCTACACCTTC
>few|TRBJ2-2|TRBV5-1|.
CASSLAQAGNTGELFF
TGCGCCAGCAGCTTGGCCCAAGCGGGGAACACCGGGGAGCTGTTTTTT
>few|TRBJ1-5|TRBV27|TRBD1
CASSPGGDQPQHF
TGTGCCAGCAGTCCAGGGGGCGATCAGCCCCAGCATTTT
>.|TRBJ2-5|TRBV25-1|.
CASRREPQETQYF
TGTGCCAGCAGACGGGAACCTCAAGAGACCCAGTACTTC
>few|TRBJ1-2|TRBV5-1|.
CASSLLPPGNYGYTF
TGCGCCAGCAGCTTATTACCCCCAGGGAACTATGGCTACACCTTC
>few|TRBJ2-1|TRBV9|.
CASSVAAGPSYNEQFF
TGTGCCAGCAGCGTAGCTGCGGGGCCCTCCTACAATGAGCAGTTCTTC
>few|TRBJ2-7|TRBV5-1|.
CASSLEDRIEQYF
TGCGCCAGCAGCTTGGAGGACAGAATCGAGCAGTACTTC
>few|TRBJ1-2|TRBV28|.
CASRPLYRVPGYTF
TGTGCCAGCCGACCGCTTTACCGGGTCCCTGGCTACACCTTC
>.|TRBJ2-1|TRBV7-7|.
CASSLLTGNEQFF
TGTGCTAGCAGCTTATTGACAGGCAATGAGCAGTTCTTC
>.|TRBJ2-1|TRBV5-1|TRBD2
CASSPFLAGGPGGNEQFF
TGCGCCAGCAGCCCCTTCCTAGCGGGAGGGCCTGGTGGCAATGAGCAGTTCTTC
>.|TRBJ1-3|TRBV6-1|.
CASSGGGTSNTIYF
TGTGCCAGCAGTGGGGGGGGGACAAGCAACACCATATATTTT
>few|TRBJ2-3|TRBV4-3|.
CASSQEGRLTDTQYF
TGCGCCAGCAGCCAAGAGGGGCGGCTCACAGATACGCAGTATTTT
>few|TRBJ2-3|TRBV25-1|TRBD2
CASVSGATGTQYF
TGTGCCAGCGTTAGCGGGGCCACGGGTACGCAGTATTTT
>.|TRBJ1-4|TRBV5-4|.
CASSLGTAAEKLFF
TGTGCCAGCAGCTTGGGTACGGCGGCGGAAAAACTGTTTTTT
>.|TRBJ1-2|TRBV9|.
CASSVEGVGPVYGYTF
TGTGCCAGCAGCGTAGAAGGGGTGGGGCCGGTTTATGGCTACACCTTC
>.|TRBJ1-1|TRBV5-4|.
CASSLGKHTEAFF
TGTGCCAGCAGCTTGGGTAAGCACACTGAAGCTTTCTTT
>few|TRBJ2-7|TRBV19|TRBD1
CASSPRDRASYEQYF
TGTGCCAGTAGTCCCCGGGACAGGGCGTCCTACGAGCAGTACTTC
>.|TRBJ2-7|TRBV7-9|.
CASSLTGVGEQYF
TGTGCCAGCAGCTTAACCGGGGTAGGCGAGCAGTACTTC
>few|TRBJ2-5|TRBV5-1|.
CASSFGSGQETQYF
TGCGCCAGCAGCTTCGGGAGCGGCCAAGAGACCCAGTACTTC
>.|TRBJ1-2|TRBV4-1|TRBD1
CASSRGTDLGYGYTF
TGCGCCAGCAGCCGGGGGACAGACCTAGGCTATGGCTACACCTTC
>.|TRBJ1-4|TRBV7-9|.
CASSFRQGGDEKLFF
TGTGCCAGCAGCTTCCGACAAGGGGGGGATGAAAAACTGTTTTTT
>.|TRBJ2-7|TRBV7-3|.
CASSVQDSYEQYF
TGTGCCAGCAGCGTACAGGACTCCTACGAGCAGTACTTC
>.|TRBJ1-6|TRBV4-3|TRBD1
CASSQGTGINSPLHF
TGCGCCAGCAGCCAAGGGACAGGGATTAATTCACCCCTCCACTTT
>few|TRBJ2-1|TRBV28|TRBD2
CASSILAEAYNEQFF
TGTGCCAGCAGTATTCTAGCGGAGGCCTACAATGAGCAGTTCTTC
>.|TRBJ1-2|TRBV21-1|.
CASSPQPVGTGGVGNYGYTF
TGTGCCAGCAGCCCACAACCCGTCGGGACAGGGGGCGTGGGGAACTATGGCTACACCTTC
>.|TRBJ1-5|TRBV19|TRBD1
CASSTDRGGQPQHF
TGTGCCAGTAGTACGGACAGGGGGGGACAGCCCCAGCATTTT
>.|TRBJ1-2|TRBV5-6|TRBD1
CASSLGTANYGYTF
TGTGCCAGCAGCCTGGGGACAGCCAACTATGGCTACACCTTC
>few|TRBJ2-2|TRBV28|.
CASLLERYTGELFF
TGTGCCAGCCTCCTAGAAAGATACACCGGGGAGCTGTTTTTT
>few|TRBJ2-1|TRBV5-4|.
CASSLVGSMANEQFF
TGTGCCAGCAGCTTGGTCGGGAGTATGGCTAATGAGCAGTTCTTC
>.|TRBJ2-3|TRBV11-2|TRBD1
CASSAQGAVSDTQYF
TGTGCCAGCAGCGCCCAGGGGGCCGTGTCAGATACGCAGTATTTT
>.|TRBJ2-2|TRBV4-2|TRBD2
CASSQVKAGATGELFF
TGTGCCAGCAGCCAAGTTAAAGCGGGGGCCACCGGGGAGCTGTTTTTT
>few|TRBJ2-3|TRBV7-2|TRBD2
CASSLGPTGGTDTQYF
TGTGCCAGCAGCTTAGGCCCCACGGGAGGGACAGATACGCAGTATTTT
>few|TRBJ2-7|TRBV6-5|TRBD1
CASRGQGNFYEQYF
TGTGCCAGCAGGGGACAGGGGAATTTCTACGAGCAGTACTTC
>.|TRBJ2-7|TRBV19|TRBD2
CASSQSGRAFVEQYF
TGTGCCAGTAGCCAGAGCGGGAGGGCCTTCGTCGAGCAGTACTTC
>.|TRBJ1-5|TRBV19|.
CASTERGYQPQHF
TGTGCCAGTACTGAAAGGGGCTATCAGCCCCAGCATTTT
>few|TRBJ1-6|TRBV5-1|TRBD1
CASSLDRGNSPLHF
TGCGCCAGCAGCCTCGACAGGGGAAATTCACCCCTCCACTTT
>few|TRBJ1-5|TRBV27|.
CASSFQVNQPQHF
TGTGCCAGCAGTTTCCAGGTCAATCAGCCCCAGCATTTT
>few|TRBJ1-3|TRBV9|TRBD1
CASSVEQGRGNTIYF
TGTGCCAGCAGCGTAGAACAGGGGAGAGGAAACACCATATATTTT
>few|TRBJ2-7|TRBV6-6|TRBD1
CASSYTDRGDYEQYF
TGTGCCAGCAGTTACACTGACAGGGGGGACTACGAGCAGTACTTC